This record covers a single TCR beta chain. This sample was included in a study of blood T cell repertoires in COVID-19. Profiling relied on immunoSEQ multiplex PCR, and the TCRdb table lists in-frame clones only, not all of them. The data show 280,000 or so clones, approximately 90% seen once. The ends were cut back, 0 bases at V and 2 bases at J, with 8 bases in the middle. CDR1 MNHEY and CDR2 SVGAGI come from the germline V gene. The CDR3 is 15 residues long. The rearrangement links TRBV6-5 to TRBJ2-1; weak D call: TRBD2 (5 bases). The sequenced sample consisted of peripheral blood. The sequence was collected from a woman in her twenties or thirties who had recovered from COVID-19. The CDR3 nucleotides read TGTGCCAGCAGTTACTCGAGGGCAGCCTACAATGAGCAGTTCTTC. Translated, it gives CASSYSRAAYNEQFF.